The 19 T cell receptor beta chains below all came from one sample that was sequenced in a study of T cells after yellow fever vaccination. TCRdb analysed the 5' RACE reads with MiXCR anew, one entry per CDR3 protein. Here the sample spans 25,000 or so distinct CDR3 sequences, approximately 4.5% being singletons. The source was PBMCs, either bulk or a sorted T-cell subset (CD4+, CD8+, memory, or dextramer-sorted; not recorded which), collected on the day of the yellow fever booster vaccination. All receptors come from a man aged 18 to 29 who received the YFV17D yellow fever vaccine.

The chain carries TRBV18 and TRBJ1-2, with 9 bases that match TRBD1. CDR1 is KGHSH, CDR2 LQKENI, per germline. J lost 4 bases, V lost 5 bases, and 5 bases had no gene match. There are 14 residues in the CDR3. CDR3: CASSATGGGYGYTF. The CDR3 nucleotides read TGTGCCAGCTCAGCTACAGGGGGCGGCTATGGCTACACCTTC.

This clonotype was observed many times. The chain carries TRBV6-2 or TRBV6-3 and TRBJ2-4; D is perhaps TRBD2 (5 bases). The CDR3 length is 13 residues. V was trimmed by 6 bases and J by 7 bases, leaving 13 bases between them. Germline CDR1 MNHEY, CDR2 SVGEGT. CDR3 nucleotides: TGTGCCAGCAGCCCCCCCGGACTGAACATTCAGTACTTC. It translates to CASSPPGLNIQYF.

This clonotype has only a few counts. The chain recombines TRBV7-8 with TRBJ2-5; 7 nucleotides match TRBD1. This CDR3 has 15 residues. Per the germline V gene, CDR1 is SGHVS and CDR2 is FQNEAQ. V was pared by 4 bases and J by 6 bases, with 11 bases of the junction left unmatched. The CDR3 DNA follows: TGTGCCAGCAGCTCAAAGTACAGGGGTAGGCAGACCCAGTACTTC. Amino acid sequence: CASSSKYRGRQTQYF.

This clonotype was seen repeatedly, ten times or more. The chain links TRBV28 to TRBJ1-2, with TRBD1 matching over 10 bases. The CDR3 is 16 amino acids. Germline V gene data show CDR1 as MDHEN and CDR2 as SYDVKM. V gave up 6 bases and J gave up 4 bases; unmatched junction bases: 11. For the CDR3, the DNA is TGTGCCAGCAGAGCCGGGACAGGGGTTTCGGGCTATGGCTACACCTTC. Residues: CASRAGTGVSGYGYTF.

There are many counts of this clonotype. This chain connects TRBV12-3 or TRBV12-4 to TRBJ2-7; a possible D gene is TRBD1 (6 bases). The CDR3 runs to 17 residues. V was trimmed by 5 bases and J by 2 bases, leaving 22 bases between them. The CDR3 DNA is TGTGCCAGCAGTCACAAAGGGCGACAGGATCGGCCCTACGAGCAGTACTTC. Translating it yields CASSHKGRQDRPYEQYF.

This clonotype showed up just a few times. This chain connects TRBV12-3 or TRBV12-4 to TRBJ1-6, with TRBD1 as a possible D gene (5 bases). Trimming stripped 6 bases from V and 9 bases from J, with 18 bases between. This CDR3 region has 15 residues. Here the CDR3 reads CASRQVGRESSPLHF. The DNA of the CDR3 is TGTGCCAGCAGGCAGGTGGGCAGGGAGAGTTCACCCCTCCACTTT.

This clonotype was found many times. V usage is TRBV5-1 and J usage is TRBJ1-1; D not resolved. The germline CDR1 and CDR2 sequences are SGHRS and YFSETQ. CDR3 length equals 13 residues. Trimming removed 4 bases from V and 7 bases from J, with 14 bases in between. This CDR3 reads CASSIPGKIEAFF. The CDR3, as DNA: TGCGCCAGCAGCATACCGGGCAAAATTGAAGCTTTCTTT.

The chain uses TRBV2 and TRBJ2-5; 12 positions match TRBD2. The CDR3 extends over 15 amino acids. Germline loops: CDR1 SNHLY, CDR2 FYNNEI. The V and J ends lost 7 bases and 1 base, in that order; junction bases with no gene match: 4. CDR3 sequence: CASKGLAGTQETQYF. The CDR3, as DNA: TGTGCCAGCAAAGGACTAGCGGGGACCCAAGAGACCCAGTACTTC.

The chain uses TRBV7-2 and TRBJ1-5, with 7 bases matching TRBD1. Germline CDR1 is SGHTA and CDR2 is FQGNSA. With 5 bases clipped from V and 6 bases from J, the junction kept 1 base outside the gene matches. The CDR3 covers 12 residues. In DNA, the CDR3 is TGTGCCAGCAGCCGGGACAGTCAGCCCCAGCATTTT. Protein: CASSRDSQPQHF.

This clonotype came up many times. DNA of the CDR3: TGTGCCAGCAGCACCAGACGGACAGCAGGCTTGCCACCCCTCCACTTT. Translating it yields CASSTRRTAGLPPLHF. The chain uses TRBV7-2 and TRBJ1-6, with D perhaps TRBD1 (6 bases). Germline lookup yields CDR1 SGHTA and CDR2 FQGNSA. Trimming took 5 bases from V and 11 from J, leaving 22 bases between them. The CDR3 is made up of 16 amino acids.

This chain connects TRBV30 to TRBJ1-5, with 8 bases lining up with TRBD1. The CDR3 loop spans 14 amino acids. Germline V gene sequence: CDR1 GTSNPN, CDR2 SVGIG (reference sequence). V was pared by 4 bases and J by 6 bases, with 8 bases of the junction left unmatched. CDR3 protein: CAWKLQGGSQPQHF. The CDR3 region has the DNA TGTGCCTGGAAATTACAGGGGGGTAGTCAGCCCCAGCATTTT.

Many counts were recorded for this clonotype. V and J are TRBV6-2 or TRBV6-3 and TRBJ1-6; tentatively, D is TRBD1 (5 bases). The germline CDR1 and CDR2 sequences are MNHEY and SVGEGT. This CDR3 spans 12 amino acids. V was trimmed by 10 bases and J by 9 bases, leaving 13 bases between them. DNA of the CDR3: TGTGCCACCGGCGGCAGGGTTTCACCCCTCCACTTT. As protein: CATGGRVSPLHF.

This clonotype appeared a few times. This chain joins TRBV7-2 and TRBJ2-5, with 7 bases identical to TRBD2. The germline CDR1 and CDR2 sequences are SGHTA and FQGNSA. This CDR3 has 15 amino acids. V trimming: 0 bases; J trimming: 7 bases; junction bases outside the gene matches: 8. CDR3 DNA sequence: TGTGCCAGCAGCTTAGCGTCTAGCGGCGTGGGGACCCAGTACTTC. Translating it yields CASSLASSGVGTQYF.

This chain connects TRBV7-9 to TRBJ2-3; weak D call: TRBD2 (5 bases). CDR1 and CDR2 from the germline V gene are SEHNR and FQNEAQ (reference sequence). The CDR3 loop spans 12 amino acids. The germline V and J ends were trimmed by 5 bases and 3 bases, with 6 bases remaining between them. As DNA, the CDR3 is TGTGCCAGCAGCCGGGATACAGATACGCAGTATTTT. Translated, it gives CASSRDTDTQYF.

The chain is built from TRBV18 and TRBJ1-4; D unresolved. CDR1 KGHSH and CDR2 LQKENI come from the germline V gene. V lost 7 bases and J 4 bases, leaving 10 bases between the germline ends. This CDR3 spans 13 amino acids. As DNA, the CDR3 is TGTGCCAGCTTTACTCAGAATAATGAAAAACTGTTTTTT. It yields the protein CASFTQNNEKLFF.

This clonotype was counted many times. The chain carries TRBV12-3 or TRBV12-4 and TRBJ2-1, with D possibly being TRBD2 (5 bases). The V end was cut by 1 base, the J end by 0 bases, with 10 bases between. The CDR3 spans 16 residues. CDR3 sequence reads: CASSLEGSSSYNEQFF. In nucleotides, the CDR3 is TGTGCCAGCAGTTTAGAAGGGAGCAGCTCCTACAATGAGCAGTTCTTC.

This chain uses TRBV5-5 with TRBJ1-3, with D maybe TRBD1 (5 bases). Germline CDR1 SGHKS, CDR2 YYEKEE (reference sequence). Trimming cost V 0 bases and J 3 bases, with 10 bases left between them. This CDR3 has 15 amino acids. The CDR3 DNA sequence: TGTGCCAGCAGCTTGGTGGGGGGATTTGGAAACACCATATATTTT. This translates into CASSLVGGFGNTIYF.

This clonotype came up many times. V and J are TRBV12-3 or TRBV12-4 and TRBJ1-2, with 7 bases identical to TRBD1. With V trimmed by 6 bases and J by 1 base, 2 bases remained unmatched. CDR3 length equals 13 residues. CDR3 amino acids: CASSRGFNYGYTF. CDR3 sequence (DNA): TGTGCCAGCAGCAGGGGGTTTAACTATGGCTACACCTTC.

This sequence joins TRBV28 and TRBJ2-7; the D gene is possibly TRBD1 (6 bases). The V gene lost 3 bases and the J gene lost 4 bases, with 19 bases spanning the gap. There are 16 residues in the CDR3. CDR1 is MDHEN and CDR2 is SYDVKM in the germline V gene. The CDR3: CASSFGSRTVHYEQYV. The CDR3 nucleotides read TGTGCCAGCAGTTTCGGTAGTCGGACAGTGCATTACGAGCAGTACGTC.